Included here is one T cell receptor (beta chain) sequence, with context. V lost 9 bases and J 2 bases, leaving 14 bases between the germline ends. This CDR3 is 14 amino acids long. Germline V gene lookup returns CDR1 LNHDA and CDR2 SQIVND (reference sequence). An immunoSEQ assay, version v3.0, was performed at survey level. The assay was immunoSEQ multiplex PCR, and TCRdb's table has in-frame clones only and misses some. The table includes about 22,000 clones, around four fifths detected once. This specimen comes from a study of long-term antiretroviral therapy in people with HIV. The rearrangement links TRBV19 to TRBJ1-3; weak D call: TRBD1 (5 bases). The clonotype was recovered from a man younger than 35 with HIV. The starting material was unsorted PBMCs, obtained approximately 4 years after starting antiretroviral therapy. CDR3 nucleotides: TGTGCCAGCAGGGACCTACTGCCTGGAAACACCATATATTTT. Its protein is CASRDLLPGNTIYF.